This T cell receptor (beta chain) was documented in a study of radiotherapy plus CTLA-4 blockade in lung cancer. The study, taken as a whole, reports: Clones derived from tumor TCRs expanded in blood after radiotherapy plus ipilimumab. It was early blood T cell clone dynamics, with interferon-beta, that reportedly best predicted response.

Repertoires were generated with immunoSEQ multiplex PCR, while TCRdb's copy carries only in-frame clones and drops some. The table records tens of thousands of clones, around nine tenths of them present only once. Concerning this clone: Its target is unknown.

With ipilimumab providing CTLA-4 blockade, focal radiation was administered to patients who had chemo-refractory metastatic non-small-cell lung cancer. V was clipped by 5 bases and J by 0 bases, with 13 bases between them. Germline lookup yields CDR1 SEHNR and CDR2 FQNEAQ (reference sequence). CDR3 length: 16 residues. The origin of this receptor is a human donor with non-small cell lung cancer that progressed on radiotherapy plus ipilimumab. The sample in question was peripheral blood, obtained from a patient treated with radiotherapy plus ipilimumab. The rearrangement links TRBV7-9 to TRBJ1-4; TRBD1 might be the D (6 bases). The CDR3 region has the DNA TGTGCCAGCAGCCCAGGACAGTCCGCAACTAATGAAAAACTGTTTTTT. It translates to CASSPGQSATNEKLFF.